The 26 T cell receptor beta chains given below trace back to one sample, sequenced in a study of early T cells in non-severe SARS-CoV-2 infection. MiXCR, applied by TCRdb to the 5' RACE reads, yields one record per CDR3 protein. In the table there are about 35,000 distinct CDR3 sequences, around 4% of which are singletons. The sample taken for sequencing was whole blood. The receptor set was obtained from an adult who was a healthcare worker with PCR-confirmed SARS-CoV-2 infection or an uninfected control (not recorded which).

This clonotype was counted at least ten times. CDR3 sequence: CASSHRLGSSGGWREQFF. CDR3 in DNA: TGCGCCAGCAGCCACCGCCTTGGGTCTAGCGGGGGGTGGAGGGAGCAGTTCTTC. J is TRBJ2-1 and V is TRBV4-3; 11 bases agree with TRBD2. This CDR3 has 18 residues. The V segment lost 3 bases and the J segment 10 bases; nucleotides outside the gene matches: 17. The germline V gene encodes CDR1 LGHNA and CDR2 YSLEER.

This clonotype appeared many times. The genes are TRBV20-1 and TRBJ2-5, with D perhaps being TRBD1 or TRBD2 (5 bases each). The germline gives CDR1 DFQATT, CDR2 SNEGSKA (reference sequence). Between the trimmed V and J ends, which lost 6 bases and 0 bases, there was a span of 11 bases. CDR3 length: 13 residues. CDR3 DNA sequence: TGCAGTGCGGGGGATACGTACCAAGAGACCCAGTACTTC. Translating gives CSAGDTYQETQYF.

This clonotype came up many times. The chain links TRBV7-2 to TRBJ1-5, with D hard to call. V shed 4 bases and J shed 1 base, with 5 bases lying between them. CDR3 length: 13 amino acids. CDR1 and CDR2 from the germline V gene are SGHTA and FQGNSA. The CDR3 bases are TGTGCCAGCAGCTCCCAGAGCAATCAGCCCCAGCATTTT. Its protein product is CASSSQSNQPQHF.

This clonotype was picked up many times. The chain links TRBV20-1 to TRBJ1-6; no reliable D call. There are 14 residues in the CDR3. CDR1 DFQATT and CDR2 SNEGSKA come from the germline V gene (reference sequence). Trimming stripped 0 bases from V and 3 bases from J, with 6 bases between. DNA for the CDR3: TGCAGTGCTAGAGAAGGTGACTATAATTCACCCCTCCACTTT. The encoded protein is CSAREGDYNSPLHF.

This clonotype has a count of ten or more. The rearrangement uses TRBV7-3 and TRBJ1-2; 7 positions agree with TRBD1. From germline, CDR1 is SGHTA and CDR2 FQGTGA. V shed 5 bases and J 5 bases; nucleotides not matched to a gene: 11. This CDR3 region has 15 residues. CDR3 coding DNA: TGTGCCAGCAGCCCAAGGGGACAGAACTTTTATGGCTACACCTTC. This gives the protein CASSPRGQNFYGYTF.

At least ten counts were recorded for this clonotype. This chain joins TRBV6-5 and TRBJ2-7; TRBD1 aligns across 7 bases. The CDR3 is 18 amino acids. Germline V gene lookup returns CDR1 MNHEY and CDR2 SVGAGI. Trimming at V came to 6 bases and at J to 3 bases, leaving 20 bases not matched to a gene. CDR3 nucleotides: TGTGCCAGCAGGGGAACGAGGGGGAGCCGGGACAGACTCTACGAGCAGTACTTC. Protein product: CASRGTRGSRDRLYEQYF.

This clonotype has at least ten counts. This sequence joins TRBV28 and TRBJ1-1; D may be TRBD1 (6 bases). V was pared by 3 bases and J by 9 bases, with 11 bases between. CDR1 is MDHEN, CDR2 SYDVKM, per germline. The CDR3 runs 12 residues. The CDR3 region has the DNA TGTGCCAGCAGTTTTCGGCAGGGGAAAGCTTTCTTT. Translating it yields CASSFRQGKAFF.

This clonotype was seen at least ten times. The J gene is TRBJ1-1, the V gene TRBV14; the match to TRBD1 covers 7 bases. Germline CDR1 reads SGHDN; CDR2 reads FVKESK. After removal of 3 bases from V and 6 bases from J, the junction contained 10 bases not matched to a gene. CDR3 length: 15 amino acids. CDR3 protein: CASSHLRQGSAEAFF. Written as DNA, the CDR3 is TGTGCCAGCAGCCATCTTAGACAGGGTTCGGCTGAAGCTTTCTTT.

This clonotype was detected a few times. The CDR3 reads CASSEAGRTTQETQYF. The CDR3 nucleotides are TGTGCCAGCAGTGAAGCGGGACGGACGACCCAAGAGACCCAGTACTTC. The chain links TRBV6-1 to TRBJ2-5; D is perhaps TRBD1 or TRBD2 (5 bases each). The CDR3 spans 16 residues. The V end was cut by 0 bases, the J end by 1 base, with 12 bases between. CDR1 is MNHNS, CDR2 SASEGT, per germline.

This clonotype came up many times. The chain joins TRBV3-1 to TRBJ2-3, with 7 bases matching TRBD2. The CDR3 extends over 18 amino acids. In germline, CDR1 is LGHDT, CDR2 YNNKEL (reference sequence). Trimming at V came to 0 bases and at J to 2 bases, leaving 11 bases not matched to a gene. The CDR3 reads CASSQDPERGGFTDTQYF. DNA of the CDR3: TGTGCCAGCAGCCAAGATCCGGAGCGGGGTGGCTTCACAGATACGCAGTATTTT.

This clonotype was seen repeatedly, ten times or more. The chain joins TRBV20-1 to TRBJ1-4; no clear D gene. The ends were cut back, 6 bases at V and 3 bases at J, with 14 bases in the middle. Germline-derived CDR1 and CDR2 are DFQATT and SNEGSKA (reference sequence). This CDR3 spans 14 amino acids. CDR3 region: CSAKDRIANEKLFF. The CDR3 DNA reads as TGCAGTGCCAAGGATCGTATTGCTAATGAAAAACTGTTTTTT.

This clonotype was seen many times. This chain connects TRBV21-1 to TRBJ2-2; the D call in the table, TRBD2, was not verified against the DNA. TRBV21-1 is a pseudogene. This CDR3 region has 23 residues. CDR3 region: CASSNAAARDTGTSVSHTGELFF. The CDR3 DNA reads TGTGCCAGCAGCAATGCGGCGGCCCGGGACACCGGGACTAGCGTTTCTCACACCGGGGAGCTGTTTTTT.

The table lists this clonotype with many counts. This chain joins TRBV7-2 and TRBJ2-2; 9 bases match TRBD1. This CDR3 is built from 15 residues. Germline values: CDR1 SGHTA, CDR2 FQGNSA. After removal of 4 bases from V and 5 bases from J, the junction contained 5 bases not matched to a gene. CDR3 amino acids: CASSYRGLRTGELFF. The CDR3 DNA sequence: TGTGCCAGCAGCTACAGGGGGCTACGAACCGGGGAGCTGTTTTTT.

This clonotype was seen at least ten times. The rearrangement uses TRBV6-2 or TRBV6-3 and TRBJ1-1, with 8 bases matching TRBD1. Trimming cost V 6 bases and J 5 bases; bases outside gene matches: 8. Germline V gene lookup returns CDR1 MNHEY and CDR2 SVGEGT. CDR3 length: 14 amino acids. The CDR3 region has the DNA TGTGCCAGCAGAACCGGACAGGGCTGGACTGAAGCTTTCTTT. It yields the protein CASRTGQGWTEAFF.

This clonotype was recorded many times. The rearrangement uses TRBV7-8 and TRBJ2-2, with 8 positions matching TRBD1. CDR1 and CDR2 (germline): SGHVS, FQNEAQ. The trim removed 3 bases at V and 7 bases at J, leaving 4 bases unmatched. CDR3 length: 14 amino acids. The CDR3 loop reads CASSFDRGYGELFF. The CDR3 DNA sequence: TGTGCCAGCAGCTTCGACAGGGGATACGGGGAGCTGTTTTTT.

The sample holds many counts of this clonotype. The V gene is TRBV20-1, the J gene TRBJ2-7, with D hard to call. The CDR3 consists of 11 residues. The ends were cut back, 3 bases at V and 7 bases at J, with 10 bases in the middle. Germline loops: CDR1 DFQATT, CDR2 SNEGSKA (reference sequence). The CDR3 DNA reads TGCAGTGCTAGCCAGTTACGAGAGCAGTACTTC. Translating gives CSASQLREQYF.

This clonotype was recorded at least ten times. The chain carries TRBV29-1 and TRBJ2-6; TRBD1 might be the D (6 bases). V gave up 6 bases and J gave up 4 bases, with 13 bases separating them. CDR1 is SQVTM and CDR2 is ANQGSEA in the germline V gene. CDR3 length: 14 amino acids. CDR3 bases: TGCAGCGTCCGCACAGGGTCCGGGGCCAACGTCCTGACTTTC. Amino acid sequence: CSVRTGSGANVLTF.

This clonotype came up many times. The V and J genes are TRBV29-1 and TRBJ2-1, with no clear D. The CDR3 has 11 residues. The germline V gene has CDR1 SQVTM and CDR2 ANQGSEA. Trimming shortened V by 4 bases and J by 7 bases, and 8 bases separated the two germline ends. CDR3 nucleotides: TGCAGCGTTGGACGAGATAATGAGCAGTTCTTC. Its protein product is CSVGRDNEQFF.

This clonotype was observed at least ten times. The chain couples TRBV19 to TRBJ2-7; tentatively, D is TRBD1 (5 bases). Trimming left V 5 bases short and J 3 bases short, with 17 bases between. CDR3 size: 15 residues. The germline gives CDR1 LNHDA, CDR2 SQIVND (reference sequence). CDR3: CASSLQQVSDYEQYF. In DNA, the CDR3 is TGTGCCAGTAGTTTACAACAGGTGTCTGACTACGAGCAGTACTTC.

This clonotype was observed a handful of times. Given a much more abundant clone one base away, this may be a read error. V gene TRBV2 combines with J gene TRBJ2-7; D is unresolved. Germline values: CDR1 SNHLY, CDR2 FYNNEI. The CDR3 has 14 residues. Trimming cost V 10 bases and J 4 bases, with 20 bases left between them. The CDR3 DNA reads as TGTGCCAACAGCGCCGACCTCGGAGTTTACGAGCAGTACTTC. Protein product: CANSADLGVYEQYF.

This clonotype has ten or more counts. The gene calls are TRBV7-9 and TRBJ2-5, with D maybe TRBD1 (5 bases). The V end was cut by 1 base, the J end by 2 bases, with 11 bases between. Germline V CDR1 and CDR2: SEHNR, FQNEAQ (reference sequence). This CDR3 region has 15 residues. The CDR3 sequence is CASSLDWGRQETQYF. The DNA for the CDR3 is TGTGCCAGCAGCTTAGACTGGGGCAGACAAGAGACCCAGTACTTC. The full variable domain, in which reference TRBV7-9 and TRBJ2-5 provide the parts outside the CDR3, is DTGVSQNPRHKITKRGQNVTFRCDPISEHNRLYWYRQTLGQGPEFLTYFQNEAQLEKSRLLSDRFSAERPKGSFSTLEIQRTEQGDSAMYLCASSLDWGRQETQYFGPGTRLLVL.

The chain employs TRBV5-5 and TRBJ2-1; 7 bases align to TRBD2. CDR1 and CDR2 from the germline V gene are SGHKS and YYEKEE (reference sequence). The CDR3 runs to 14 residues. V gave up 9 bases and J gave up 4 bases; unmatched junction bases: 10. CDR3 residues: CAKTGGPKYNEQFF. In DNA form, the CDR3 reads TGTGCCAAAACGGGGGGTCCCAAATACAATGAGCAGTTCTTC.

This clonotype was counted only a few times. The V and J genes are TRBV12-5 and TRBJ2-7; no clear D. Germline V gene sequence: CDR1 LGHNT, CDR2 FRNRAP. The length of the CDR3 is 10 residues. V was clipped by 5 bases and J by 7 bases, with 6 bases between them. CDR3 protein: CASGQLEQYF. The CDR3 nucleotides are TGTGCTAGTGGTCAGTTAGAGCAGTACTTC. Together with reference TRBV12-5 and TRBJ2-7, the CDR3 gives the full variable domain: DARVTQTPRHKVTEMGQEVTMRCQPILGHNTVFWYRQTMMQGLELLAYFRNRAPLDDSGMPKDRFSAEMPDATLATLKIQPSEPRDSAVYFCASGQLEQYFGPGTRLTVT.

This clonotype was observed at least ten times. V usage is TRBV12-3 or TRBV12-4 and J usage is TRBJ2-5, with D unclear. Trimming took off 3 bases at V and 0 bases at J, with 8 bases between the two ends. The CDR3 has 14 residues. CDR3 residues: CASSFGQNQETQYF. The CDR3 DNA sequence: TGTGCCAGCAGTTTTGGGCAGAACCAAGAGACCCAGTACTTC.

This clonotype was detected ten times or more. The rearrangement links TRBV11-3 to TRBJ2-1; TRBD2 aligns across 10 bases. This CDR3 has 16 residues. Unmatched junction bases numbered 6, after V lost 1 base and J lost 6 bases. Per the germline V gene, CDR1 is SGHNT and CDR2 is YENEEA. CDR3 nucleotides: TGTGCCAGCAGCTTAGGTGTAGCGGGGGGCCCCAATGAGCAGTTCTTC. It yields the protein CASSLGVAGGPNEQFF.

This clonotype was seen ten or more times. The chain has TRBV7-6 and TRBJ2-5; TRBD2 agrees at 9 bases. The trim removed 7 bases at V and 5 bases at J, leaving 8 bases unmatched. CDR1 is SGHVS, CDR2 FNYEAQ, per germline. This CDR3 is 14 amino acids long. CDR3 region: CASTGGREGETQYF. The CDR3 bases are TGTGCCAGCACCGGCGGGCGGGAGGGCGAGACCCAGTACTTC.